This TCR beta chain was identified in a study of T-cell memory formation after mild COVID-19. Findings and caveats of the study: Some SARS-CoV-2-responding clones were already detected in memory before infection.

Germline V gene lookup returns CDR1 DFQATT and CDR2 SNEGSKA (reference sequence). Trimming cost V 3 bases and J 10 bases; bases outside gene matches: 7. CDR3 length: 13 amino acids. In this sample, this clonotype turned up many times. Its antigen is undetermined. TCRdb recomputed calls from the 5' RACE reads with MiXCR, one row per CDR3 protein. The sample consists of about 160,000 distinct CDR3 sequences, 30% to 35% of them appearing once. This TCR was recovered from an adult woman who had mild COVID-19 (a few samples of this study predate the infection). Cell type and time point are not known. The V call is TRBV20-1, the J call TRBJ2-1; the match to TRBD2 covers 9 bases. Sequencing was performed on PBMCs or a T cell subset sorted from them (not recorded which). The CDR3 is CSASEGLAREQFF. As DNA, the CDR3 is TGCAGTGCTAGCGAGGGACTAGCTAGGGAGCAGTTCTTC.